A single TCR beta chain is shown here with its context. Antigen: not known. The data derive from a study of cytomegalovirus exposure and HLA in healthy donors. Whole-study context: Researchers previously reported finding some 110 million unique TCR beta sequences from roughly 180 million T cells.

PCR primers comprised 60 Vbeta and 13 Jbeta primers. The assay was immunoSEQ multiplex PCR, and TCRdb's table has in-frame clones only and misses some. This table holds some 150,000 clones, 60% to 80% found once. Overall study results and limits: Most TCR sequences were rare, but some public TCRs occurred in many donors. Per published accounts, TCR beta sequences correctly predicted the HLA-A and HLA-B alleles of most subjects.

From germline, CDR1 is SQVTM and CDR2 ANQGSEA. The CDR3 is 14 residues long. With 7 bases clipped from V and 3 bases from J, the junction kept 5 bases outside the gene matches. The sequence derives from a man aged 25-45 years in good health and CMV-seropositive. The rearrangement links TRBV29-1 to TRBJ2-3; 12 nucleotides align to TRBD2. Sequencing was performed on PBMCs. In DNA form, the CDR3 reads TGCAGCGGGCAGACTAGCGGGGGAACAGATACGCAGTATTTT. This encodes CSGQTSGGTDTQYF.